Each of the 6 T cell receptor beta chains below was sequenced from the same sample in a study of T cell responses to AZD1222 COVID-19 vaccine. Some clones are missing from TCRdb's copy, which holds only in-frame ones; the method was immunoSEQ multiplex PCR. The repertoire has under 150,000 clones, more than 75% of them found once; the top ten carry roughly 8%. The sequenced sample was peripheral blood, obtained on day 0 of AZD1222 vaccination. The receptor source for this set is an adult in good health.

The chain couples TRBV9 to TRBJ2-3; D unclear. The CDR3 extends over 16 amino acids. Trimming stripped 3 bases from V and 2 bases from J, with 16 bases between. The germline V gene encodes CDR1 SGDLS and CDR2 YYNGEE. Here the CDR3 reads CASSEGPHISTDTQYF. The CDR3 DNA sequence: TGTGCCAGCAGCGAAGGACCCCACATTTCCACAGATACGCAGTATTTT.

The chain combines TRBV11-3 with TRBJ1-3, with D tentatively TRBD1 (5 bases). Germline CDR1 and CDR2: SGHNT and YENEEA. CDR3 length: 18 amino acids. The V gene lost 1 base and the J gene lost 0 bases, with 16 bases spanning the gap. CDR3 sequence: CASSLGDGAGNSGNTIYF. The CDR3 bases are TGTGCCAGCAGCTTAGGCGACGGGGCCGGGAACTCTGGAAACACCATATATTTT.

In DNA, the CDR3 is TGTGCCAGCAGCCCGGCGCCTAGCGGGAGGGCCGGTCTGTACGAGCAGTACTTC. Translating it yields CASSPAPSGRAGLYEQYF. The rearrangement joins TRBV5-6 to TRBJ2-7; 12 positions agree with TRBD2. The CDR3 covers 18 residues. The V gene's germline CDR1 is SGHDT and CDR2 YYEEEE. J gave up 4 bases and V 4 bases, and 15 bases lay outside the gene matches.

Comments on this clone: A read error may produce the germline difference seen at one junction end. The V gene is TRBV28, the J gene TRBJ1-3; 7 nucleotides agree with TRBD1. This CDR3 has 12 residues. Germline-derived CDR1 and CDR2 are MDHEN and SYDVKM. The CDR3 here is CASSSGGTTIYF. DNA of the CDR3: TGTGCCAGCAGTTCAGGGGGAACCACCATATATTTT.

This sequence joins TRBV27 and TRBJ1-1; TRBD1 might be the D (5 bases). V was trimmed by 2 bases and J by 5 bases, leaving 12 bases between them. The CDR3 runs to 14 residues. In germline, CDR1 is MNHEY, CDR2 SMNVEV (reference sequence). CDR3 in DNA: TGTGCCAGCAGTTTAAGGGGCGTGAGGACTGAAGCTTTCTTT. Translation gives CASSLRGVRTEAFF.

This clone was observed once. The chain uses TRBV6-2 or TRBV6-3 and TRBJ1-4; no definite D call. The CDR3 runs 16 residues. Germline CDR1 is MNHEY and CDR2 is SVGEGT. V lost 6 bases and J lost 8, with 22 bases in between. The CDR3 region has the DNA TGTGCCAGCAGCCCTAACATAGACCGAGTGAGGGAAAAACTGTTTTTT. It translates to CASSPNIDRVREKLFF.